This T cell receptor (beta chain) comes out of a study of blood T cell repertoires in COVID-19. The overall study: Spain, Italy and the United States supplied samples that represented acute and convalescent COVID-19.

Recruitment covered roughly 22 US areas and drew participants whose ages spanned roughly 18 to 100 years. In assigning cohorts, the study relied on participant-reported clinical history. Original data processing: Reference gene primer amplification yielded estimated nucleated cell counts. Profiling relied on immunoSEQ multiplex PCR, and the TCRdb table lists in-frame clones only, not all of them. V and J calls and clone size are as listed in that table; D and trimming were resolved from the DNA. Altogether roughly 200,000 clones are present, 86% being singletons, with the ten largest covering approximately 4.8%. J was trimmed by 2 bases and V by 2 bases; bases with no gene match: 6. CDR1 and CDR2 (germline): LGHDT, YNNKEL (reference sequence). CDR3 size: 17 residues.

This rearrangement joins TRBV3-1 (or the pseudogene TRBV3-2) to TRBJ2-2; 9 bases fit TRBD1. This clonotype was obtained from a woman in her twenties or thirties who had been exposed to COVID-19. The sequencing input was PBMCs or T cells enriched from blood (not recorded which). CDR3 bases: TGTGCCAGCAGCCAACCGCCGGGACAGGGAAACACCGGGGAGCTGTTTTTT. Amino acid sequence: CASSQPPGQGNTGELFF.